This T cell receptor (beta chain) was retrieved from a study of shared clonotypes between healthy human individuals. As defined, naive CD8 cells were CD45RO-negative and positively selected for CCR7, with terminally differentiated effector memory CD45RA+ cells excluded. Sequenced by immunoSEQ multiplex PCR; TCRdb stores in-frame clones only, minus some. The table includes 1.5 million to 2.5 million clones, about 95% detected once. CDR1 is SGHRS, CDR2 YFSETQ, per germline. Trimming removed 0 bases at V and 4 bases at J, with 14 bases between. The CDR3 contains 15 residues. The origin of this receptor is a young man in good health. The chain combines TRBV5-1 with TRBJ2-7; possibly TRBD1 or TRBD2 for D (6 bases each). The source material was naive CD8+ T cells sorted from blood. CDR3 residues: CASSLDRGPRYEQYF. DNA for the CDR3: TGCGCCAGCAGCTTGGATCGGGGGCCAAGGTACGAGCAGTACTTC.